These T cell receptor beta chains were read from a single sample in a study of cytomegalovirus exposure and HLA in healthy donors. TCRdb's table, derived via immunoSEQ multiplex PCR, lists solely in-frame clones and lacks some. The table shows more than 150,000 clones, with about 80% occurring only once. Sequenced: PBMCs. These receptors were collected from a woman in her thirties in good health and CMV-seronegative. The CDR3 runs from the conserved cysteine through the conserved F or W. Each record gives: J gene, D gene, clone size, V gene, CDR3 protein, CDR3 DNA. A D gene is named only where the DNA matches it firmly. Expanded clones get a size class; other rows say once, few or many, or leave the size out.

>TRBJ2-5|-|-|TRBV5-4
CASSRTVGSPLAETQYF
TGTGCCAGCAGCCGAACTGTCGGGAGCCCGTTGGCGGAGACCCAGTACTTC
>TRBJ1-4|-|-|TRBV7-2
CASSLARTDNEKLFF
TGTGCCAGCAGCTTAGCAAGGACAGACAATGAAAAACTGTTTTTT
>TRBJ1-1|TRBD1|few|TRBV5-6
CASSLDRGSTEAFF
TGTGCCAGCAGCTTGGACAGGGGGAGCACTGAAGCTTTCTTT
>TRBJ2-7|TRBD1|-|TRBV6-5
CASSYVGTGTFYEQYF
TGTGCCAGCAGTTACGTGGGGACAGGAACCTTTTACGAGCAGTACTTC
>TRBJ1-1|TRBD1|-|TRBV7-8
CASSLVRGLGNTEAFF
TGTGCCAGCAGCTTAGTGAGGGGGCTTGGGAACACTGAAGCTTTCTTT
>TRBJ2-3|-|-|TRBV23-1
CASSRTVSPQVDTQYF
TGCGCCAGCAGTCGCACCGTGAGCCCACAGGTGGATACGCAGTATTTT
>TRBJ2-7|TRBD1|-|TRBV12-5
CASGLARQGGYEQYF
TGTGCTAGTGGTTTGGCCCGACAGGGCGGCTACGAGCAGTACTTC
>TRBJ2-7|TRBD2|-|TRBV29-1
CSSRGAGYEQYF
TGCAGCTCGCGGGGGGCTGGTTACGAGCAGTACTTC
>TRBJ2-1|-|-|TRBV5-1
CASSLDRGGYNEQFF
TGCGCCAGCAGCTTGGACAGGGGGGGCTACAATGAGCAGTTCTTC
>TRBJ1-3|-|-|TRBV27
CASSFTGSGNTIYF
TGTGCCAGCAGTTTTACGGGTTCTGGAAACACCATATATTTT
>TRBJ1-5|TRBD1|few|TRBV10-1
CASRGDRGRNQPQHF
TGCGCCAGCAGAGGAGACAGGGGGCGGAATCAGCCCCAGCATTTT
>TRBJ1-2|-|few|TRBV6-1
CASSTVNYGYTF
TGTGCCAGCAGCACAGTCAACTATGGCTACACCTTC
>TRBJ1-1|-|once|TRBV19
CASTDGGKDTEAFF
TGTGCCAGTACCGATGGAGGGAAGGACACTGAAGCTTTCTTT
>TRBJ1-2|TRBD1|-|TRBV29-1
CSVGTGASYGYTF
TGCAGCGTTGGAACAGGGGCTAGCTATGGCTACACCTTC
>TRBJ1-1|-|-|TRBV20-1
CSASRNTEAFF
TGCAGTGCTAGTAGGAACACTGAAGCTTTCTTT
>TRBJ2-1|TRBD2|-|TRBV19
CASSVTGGGANEQFF
TGTGCCAGTAGCGTTACTGGCGGGGGTGCCAATGAGCAGTTCTTC
>TRBJ1-2|-|-|TRBV9
CASSVGIQGLFGYTF
TGTGCCAGCAGCGTAGGTATACAGGGCTTGTTCGGCTACACCTTC
>TRBJ2-5|TRBD1|-|TRBV5-1
CASSSTGGRGETQYF
TGCGCCAGCAGCTCGACAGGGGGCAGGGGAGAGACCCAGTACTTC
>TRBJ1-3|-|-|TRBV27
CASSRSSGNTIYF
TGTGCCAGCAGTAGGAGCTCTGGAAACACCATATATTTT
>TRBJ1-2|-|-|TRBV10-1
CASREDSPKDYGYTF
TGCGCCAGCAGGGAGGACAGTCCCAAGGACTATGGCTACACCTTC
>TRBJ1-1|TRBD1|once|TRBV30
CAWRYTGGDTEAFF
TGTGCCTGGAGATATACAGGGGGGGACACTGAAGCTTTCTTT
>TRBJ1-2|-|-|TRBV6-6
CASSVGPGQLYGYTF
TGTGCCAGCAGTGTAGGGCCGGGACAACTTTATGGCTACACCTTC
>TRBJ2-3|TRBD2|few|TRBV5-5
CASSRISGDSFTDTQYF
TGTGCCAGCAGCCGAATAAGCGGGGACTCCTTCACAGATACGCAGTATTTT
>TRBJ1-3|TRBD1|few|TRBV9
CASNDRGTAGNTIYF
TGTGCCAGCAACGACAGGGGGACGGCTGGAAACACCATATATTTT
>TRBJ2-7|-|once|TRBV4-1
CASSQPEDDEACEQYF
TGCGCCAGCAGCCAGCCCGAGGATGATGAGGCCTGCGAGCAGTACTTC
>TRBJ2-7|TRBD2|-|TRBV6-1
CASSQTSGGYEQYF
TGTGCCAGCAGTCAGACTAGCGGGGGGTACGAGCAGTACTTC
>TRBJ2-3|-|-|TRBV9
CASSVGGEDTQYF
TGTGCCAGCAGCGTAGGTGGGGAGGATACGCAGTATTTT
>TRBJ2-5|-|-|TRBV30
CACRTTYQETQYF
TGTGCCTGTCGGACAACTTACCAAGAGACCCAGTACTTC
>TRBJ2-7|-|once|TRBV7-7
CASSLGPRSLNYEQYF
TGTGCTAGCAGCTTAGGTCCGCGGAGCTTAAACTACGAGCAGTACTTC
>TRBJ1-2|-|-|TRBV29-1
CSVVSGYGYTF
TGCAGCGTTGTTTCCGGGTATGGCTACACCTTC
>TRBJ1-5|TRBD1|-|TRBV4-2
CASSHDVTGDQPQHF
TGTGCCAGCAGCCACGACGTGACAGGGGATCAGCCCCAGCATTTT
>TRBJ2-7|TRBD1|few|TRBV7-9
CASSSTGGLDEQYF
TGTGCCAGCAGCTCGACAGGGGGCCTAGACGAGCAGTACTTC
>TRBJ2-2|TRBD1|-|TRBV5-4
CASRFDRDTGELFF
TGTGCCAGCAGATTTGACAGGGACACCGGGGAGCTGTTTTTT
>TRBJ1-4|TRBD1|-|TRBV7-2
CASSWTGINEKLFF
TGTGCCAGCAGCTGGACAGGAATAAATGAAAAACTGTTTTTT
>TRBJ2-7|-|-|TRBV7-9
CASSFGDEQYF
TGTGCCAGCAGCTTTGGAGACGAGCAGTACTTC
>TRBJ2-7|TRBD2|-|TRBV2
CASYGGRGPSYEQYF
TGTGCCAGCTATGGGGGGAGGGGCCCATCCTACGAGCAGTACTTC
>TRBJ2-5|-|-|TRBV30
CAWSPPHTETQYF
TGTGCCTGGAGCCCCCCCCACACGGAGACCCAGTACTTC